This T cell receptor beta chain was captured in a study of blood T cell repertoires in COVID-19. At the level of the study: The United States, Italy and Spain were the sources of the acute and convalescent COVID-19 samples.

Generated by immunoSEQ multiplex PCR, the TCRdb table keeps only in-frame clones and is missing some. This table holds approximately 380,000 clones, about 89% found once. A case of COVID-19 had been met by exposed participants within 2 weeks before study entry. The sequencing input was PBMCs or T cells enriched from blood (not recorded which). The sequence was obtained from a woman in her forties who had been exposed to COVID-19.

CDR3 residues: CASSHSYSPNQPQHF. The DNA for the CDR3 is TGTGCCAGCAGCCATAGCTACTCCCCCAATCAGCCCCAGCATTTT. This chain joins TRBV3-1 (or the pseudogene TRBV3-2) and TRBJ1-5; D uncertain. The CDR3 has 15 residues. Trimming cost V 3 bases and J 3 bases, with 12 bases left between them. Per germline, CDR1 LGHDT and CDR2 YNNKEL (reference sequence).